This TCR beta chain was obtained from a study of blood T cell repertoires in COVID-19. Study overall: From T cells, B-cell-depleted T cells, or PBMCs came the material, which was cDNA or gDNA.

Original processing notes: Quantification of nucleated cells was approximated via reference gene primer amplification. Generated by immunoSEQ multiplex PCR, the TCRdb table keeps only in-frame clones and is missing some. For V, J and clone size, that table is used; D and trimming come from the DNA. The sample includes fewer than 180,000 clones, 65% to 90% of them seen just once. The CDR3 runs to 14 residues. Germline CDR1 SGDLS, CDR2 YYNGEE. Trimming pared 3 bases from V and 10 bases from J, leaving 17 bases between. What was sequenced was peripheral blood. The chain couples TRBV9 to TRBJ2-1, with D possibly matching TRBD2 (6 bases). This clonotype was obtained from a man in his sixties or seventies with acute or convalescent COVID-19. The CDR3 reads CASSALLAPSEQFF. DNA for the CDR3: TGTGCCAGCAGCGCACTCCTAGCGCCCTCCGAGCAGTTCTTC.